This T cell receptor (beta chain) was observed in a study of T-cell memory formation after mild COVID-19. Points from the study as a whole: CD4+ contracting clones were found mainly in CM and EM, and CD8+ ones in EMRA.

TCRdb used MiXCR to reprocess the 5' RACE reads, holding one entry per CDR3 protein. The sample carries approximately 300,000 distinct CDR3 sequences, 15% to 20% recorded once. Germline V gene lookup returns CDR1 SGHRS and CDR2 YFSETQ. CDR3 length: 13 amino acids. Trimming stripped 2 bases from V and 5 bases from J, with 10 bases between. A word on this clonotype: Its specificity is unknown.

Source material: PBMCs or a T cell subset sorted from them (not recorded which). The rearrangement joins TRBV5-1 to TRBJ2-5, with D perhaps given as TRBD1 or TRBD2 (5 bases each). The receptor's source is a man between 18 and 29 years old who had mild COVID-19 (a few samples of this study predate the infection). Cell type and time point are not known. CDR3 protein: CASSFGATETQYF. DNA for the CDR3: TGCGCCAGCAGCTTCGGGGCGACGGAGACCCAGTACTTC.